The clone carrying this TCR beta chain was observed a few times. Its antigen is not identified. The data were obtained in a study of post-analysis software for immune sequencing data. Study-level information: The cohort encompassed relapsing-remitting, secondary progressive and progressive-relapsing multiple sclerosis disease courses. Study results and limitations: Higher frequency in patients than in controls was seen for about five TRBV segments, with TRBV5-6, TRBV5-1 and TRBV20-1 among them. When the samples were clustered directly with F measure, those that had been prepared in the same batch showed strong co-clustering.

Built from TCR beta cDNA, the libraries had unique molecular identifiers in them. A population of about 0.95 to 10 million T cells gave rise to roughly 490,000 cDNA molecules. TCRdb itself ran the PCR reads through MiXCR, one entry per CDR3 protein. The sample has fewer than 850,000 distinct CDR3 sequences; roughly 29% are singletons. The V segment lost 6 bases and the J segment 3 bases; nucleotides outside the gene matches: 1. CDR1 is SGHRS, CDR2 YFSETQ, per germline. This CDR3 has 12 residues. The rearrangement uses TRBV5-1 and TRBJ2-3; 7 bases fit TRBD1. This clonotype was sampled from a girl aged 10-17 years with multiple sclerosis. The sample was blood. Here the CDR3 reads CASKGATDTQYF. Written as DNA, the CDR3 is TGCGCCAGCAAGGGGGCAACAGATACGCAGTATTTT.